This TCR beta chain stems from a study of Ad26.COV2.S vaccination and SARS-CoV-2 variants. Points from the study as a whole: Spike-specific TCR breadth in vaccine recipients exceeded that seen in placebo recipients.

The data were produced by immunoSEQ multiplex PCR, yet TCRdb's version contains in-frame clones alone and is incomplete. The table has about 440,000 clones, less than 95% seen once. Concerning this clone itself: Its specificity is unknown.

The CDR3 extends over 13 amino acids. Losses at the gene ends were 5 bases for V and 7 bases for J; bases not matched to a gene: 4. Documented treatment: over 15 received Ad26.COV2.S at low or high dose, single or two shots; about 5 received placebo; per-sample allocation not given. Specimen acquisition occurred on day 63 following the initial vaccine or placebo injection. Sequencing used peripheral blood, obtained in a trial of Ad26.COV2.S vaccine versus placebo. The TCR was taken from a person aged 18-60 years who received the Ad26.COV2.S COVID-19 vaccine or a placebo. The J gene is TRBJ2-1, the V gene TRBV12-3 or TRBV12-4, with 8 bases lining up with TRBD1. This chain's CDR3 is CASSLNRGNEQFF. CDR3 bases: TGTGCCAGCAGTCTGAACAGGGGGAATGAGCAGTTCTTC.